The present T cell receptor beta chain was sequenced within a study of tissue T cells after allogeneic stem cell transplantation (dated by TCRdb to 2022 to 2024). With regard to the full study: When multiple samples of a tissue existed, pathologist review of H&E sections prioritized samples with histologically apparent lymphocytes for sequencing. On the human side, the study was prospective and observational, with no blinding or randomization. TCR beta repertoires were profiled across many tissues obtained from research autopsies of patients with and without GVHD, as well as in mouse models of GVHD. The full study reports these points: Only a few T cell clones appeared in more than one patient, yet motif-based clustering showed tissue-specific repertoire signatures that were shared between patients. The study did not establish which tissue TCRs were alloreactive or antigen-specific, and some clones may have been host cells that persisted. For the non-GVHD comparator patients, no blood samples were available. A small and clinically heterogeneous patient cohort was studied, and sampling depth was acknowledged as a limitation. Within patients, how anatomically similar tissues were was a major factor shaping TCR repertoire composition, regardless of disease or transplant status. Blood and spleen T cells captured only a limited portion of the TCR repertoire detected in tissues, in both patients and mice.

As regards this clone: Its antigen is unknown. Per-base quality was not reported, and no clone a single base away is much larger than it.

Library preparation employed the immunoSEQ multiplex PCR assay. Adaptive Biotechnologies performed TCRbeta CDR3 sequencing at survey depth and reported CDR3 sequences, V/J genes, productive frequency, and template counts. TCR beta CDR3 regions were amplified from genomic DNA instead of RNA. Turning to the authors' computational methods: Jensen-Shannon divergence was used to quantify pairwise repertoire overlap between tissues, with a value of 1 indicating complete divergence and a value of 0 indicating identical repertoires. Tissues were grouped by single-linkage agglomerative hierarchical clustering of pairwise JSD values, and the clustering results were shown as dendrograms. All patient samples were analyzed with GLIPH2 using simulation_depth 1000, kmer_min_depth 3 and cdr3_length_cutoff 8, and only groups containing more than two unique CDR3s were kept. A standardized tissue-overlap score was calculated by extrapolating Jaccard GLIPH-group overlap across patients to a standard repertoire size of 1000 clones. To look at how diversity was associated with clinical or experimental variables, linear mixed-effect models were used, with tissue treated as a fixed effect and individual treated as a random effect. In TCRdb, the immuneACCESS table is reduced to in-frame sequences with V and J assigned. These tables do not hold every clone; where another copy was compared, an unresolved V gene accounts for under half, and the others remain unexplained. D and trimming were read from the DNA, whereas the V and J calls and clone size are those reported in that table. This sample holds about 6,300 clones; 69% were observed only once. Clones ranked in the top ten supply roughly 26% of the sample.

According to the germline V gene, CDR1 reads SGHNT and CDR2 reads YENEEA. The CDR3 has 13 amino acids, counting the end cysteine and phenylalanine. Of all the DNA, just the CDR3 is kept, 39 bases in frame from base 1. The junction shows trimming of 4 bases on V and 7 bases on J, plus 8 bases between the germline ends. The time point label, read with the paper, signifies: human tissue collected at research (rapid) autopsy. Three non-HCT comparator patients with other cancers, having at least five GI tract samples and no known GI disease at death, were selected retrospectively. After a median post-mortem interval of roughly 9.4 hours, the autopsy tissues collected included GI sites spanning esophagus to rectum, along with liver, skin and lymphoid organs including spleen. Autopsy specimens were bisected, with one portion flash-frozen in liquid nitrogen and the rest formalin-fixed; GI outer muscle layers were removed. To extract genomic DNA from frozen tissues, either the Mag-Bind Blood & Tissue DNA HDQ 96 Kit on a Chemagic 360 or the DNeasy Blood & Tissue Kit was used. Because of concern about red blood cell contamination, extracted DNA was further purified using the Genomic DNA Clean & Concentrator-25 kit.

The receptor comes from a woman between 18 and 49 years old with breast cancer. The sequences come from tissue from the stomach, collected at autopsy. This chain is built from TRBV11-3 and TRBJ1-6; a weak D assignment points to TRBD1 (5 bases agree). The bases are TGTGCCAGCAGCTCGGACATCAATTCACCCCTCCACTTT. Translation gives CASSSDINSPLHF.